Here is one TCR beta chain with its context. Its cognate antigen has yet to be identified. No quality values exist for individual bases; no much larger clone is one base distant. The CDR3 numbers 15 residues from cysteine through phenylalanine. Solely the CDR3 DNA is kept, with 45 bases framed from the first base. The CDR1 and CDR2 encoded by the germline V gene (reference sequence) are GTSNPN and SVGIG. The junction shows trimming of 2 bases on V and 2 bases on J, plus 15 bases between the germline ends. The library came from the immunoSEQ multiplex PCR assay. To provide template for TCR sequencing, every sample had RNA extracted and reverse transcribed into cDNA. SuperScript III was used for first-strand cDNA synthesis, primed with a 2:1 mix of oligo-dT and random hexamers. A synthetic immune receptor repertoire was used to measure amplification bias, and any remaining bias was corrected computationally. As for how the authors treated the data: Raw reads were preprocessed to remove errors, and CDR3 was defined by IMGT conventions from the conserved cysteine to phenylalanine. Clonality was calculated as 1 minus Shannon entropy normalized by log2 of the number of productive unique TCRs. CD4 or CD8 identity of scalp clones was inferred by cross-referencing scalp TCRbeta sequences with sorted blood CD4 and CD8 repertoires. TCRdb stores this immuneACCESS table with in-frame sequences only. Part of the clones is absent; in the studies checked, under half of the shortfall reflects unresolved V genes, and no reason is known for the rest. V and J calls plus clone size are reproduced from that table; the DNA served to infer D and trimming. The sample has 200,000 to 250,000 clones on record, around two fifths of them singletons. The top ten clones comprise about 2.6% of the sample.

The data derive from a study of CD8+ T cells in alopecia areata (dated by TCRdb to about 2018). Background on the whole study: Treated patients were enrolled in an open-label pilot trial of oral tofacitinib at 5 to 10 mg twice daily for moderate-to-severe alopecia areata. On the human side, TCRbeta sequencing was run on scalp tissue and on sorted CD4+ and CD8+ peripheral blood T cells from healthy controls and from alopecia areata patients with either patchy or totalis/universalis disease. Disease severity in treated patients was measured with the SALT score, which quantifies the percentage of affected scalp surface area. The study used high-throughput TCRbeta sequencing to examine T cell clonal expansion in alopecia areata, in both the C3H/HeJ mouse model and human patients. RNA was extracted with the PAXgene miRNA kit for fixed scalp, the miRNeasy kit for PBMCs, and the RNeasy kit for mouse skin. Scalp clonality was compared across normal scalp (n=4), patchy alopecia areata scalp (n=8), and alopecia totalis/universalis scalp (n=8). Tofacitinib was given for 6 to 18 months, followed by 6 months of follow-up off drug to assess delayed response and recurrence. Tofacitinib-treated patients had biopsies at baseline and at 4 and 24 weeks of treatment, with a later scalp biopsy in several patients. Amplification of TCRbeta CDR3 regions was done by immunoSEQ multiplex PCR using 35 Vbeta forward primers and 13 Jbeta reverse primers. Points the paper makes about the study in general: Tofacitinib significantly decreased scalp clonality and the number of expanded CD8+ clones among the top 100 scalp clones. Resident alphabeta T cells in normal human skin are also sequenced, complicating scalp TCR repertoire analysis, unlike mouse skin dominated by gammadelta T cells. Higher clonality and more expanded CD8+ clones were observed in lesional scalp than in normal scalp, particularly in alopecia totalis/universalis, a finding suggestive of antigenic drive. Many expanded lesional clones were found to persist in scalp and blood during tofacitinib treatment, and relapse after treatment cessation may be partly explained by this persistence. Because the treated cohort was small and had only one nonresponder, larger studies are needed to examine links between baseline CD8+ expansion and response. Compared with mice, TCR sequences shared between patients were less clear, possibly partly because of HLA diversity across the patient population.

Reading the label with the study, this specimen's treatment or condition is: oral pan-JAK inhibitor, 5-10 mg twice daily. Peripheral blood and lesional scalp punch biopsies were obtained from patients with alopecia areata. After PBMCs were isolated by density centrifugation and stained for CD3, CD4 and CD8, a FACSAria was used to sort CD4+ and CD8+ T cells. This material consisted of CD4+ T cells sorted from blood, taken at approximately week 36, from a patient treated with tofacitinib. The clonotype originates from a human donor with alopecia areata. The chain employs TRBV30 and TRBJ1-2; too little of a D gene remains to name it. The CDR3 region: CAWSTRGRANYGYTF. The nucleotides read TGTGCCTGGAGTACACGGGGTCGGGCAAACTATGGCTACACCTTC. The CDR3 plus the reference TRBV30 and TRBJ1-2 genes for the other parts give the full variable domain: SQTIHQWPATLVQPVGSPLSLECTVEGTSNPNLYWYRQAAGRGLQLLFYSVGIGQISSEVPQNLSASRPQDRQFILSSKKLLLSDSGFYLCAWSTRGRANYGYTFGSGTRLTVV.